These 24 T cell receptor beta chains originate from one sample sequenced in a study of CD8 T cells in ankylosing spondylitis. TCRdb passed the 5' RACE reads through MiXCR, listing each CDR3 protein once. The repertoire consists of roughly 670,000 distinct CDR3 sequences, with under 20% occurring once and the leading ten covering about a fifth. No antigen has been assigned to these receptors. Broader study findings: Apparently characteristic of ankylosing spondylitis blood was a TCR beta motif (eight highly homologous variants).

Material for sequencing was blood, either unsorted or a sorted T cell fraction (not recorded which). These receptor sequences come from a male donor with ankylosing spondylitis.

This clonotype was seen more than once but under ten times. This chain uses TRBV15 with TRBJ2-2, with D possibly being TRBD1 or TRBD2 (5 bases each). This CDR3 spans 16 amino acids. CDR1 and CDR2 from the germline V gene are LNHNV and YYDKDF (reference sequence). Trimming took off 4 bases at V and 6 bases at J, with 18 bases between the two ends. CDR3 bases: TGTGCCACCAGCACAGGGACCTATCTGTCACCCGGGGAGCTGTTTTTT. It codes for CATSTGTYLSPGELFF.

The chain has TRBV5-1 and TRBJ1-1; TRBD1 agrees at 8 bases. Per the germline V gene, CDR1 is SGHRS and CDR2 is YFSETQ. CDR3 length equals 14 residues. V trimming: 7 bases; J trimming: 8 bases; junction bases outside the gene matches: 13. CDR3 in amino acids: CASGRDRSRSEAFF. CDR3 DNA sequence: TGCGCCAGCGGCCGGGACAGGTCCCGGTCAGAAGCTTTCTTT. The whole variable domain, remainder taken from reference TRBV5-1 and TRBJ1-1, is KAGVTQTPRYLIKTRGQQVTLSCSPISGHRSVSWYQQTPGQGLQFLFEYFSETQRNKGNFPGRFSGRQFSNSRSEMNVSTLELGDSALYLCASGRDRSRSEAFFGQGTRLTVV.

This clonotype was seen a few times. The gene calls are TRBV7-9 and TRBJ2-1; D may correspond to TRBD1 or TRBD2 (6 bases each). This CDR3 is 16 amino acids long. The germline CDR1 and CDR2 sequences are SEHNR and FQNEAQ (reference sequence). V was clipped by 1 base and J by 1 base, with 11 bases between them. The CDR3 nucleotides read TGTGCCAGCAGCTTAGTGGAGGGGGGTTCCTACAATGAGCAGTTCTTC. As protein: CASSLVEGGSYNEQFF.

This rearrangement joins TRBV12-3 or TRBV12-4 to TRBJ2-3; unclear D gene. The germline V and J ends were trimmed by 7 bases and 7 bases, with 9 bases remaining between them. The CDR3 runs 11 residues. CDR3 in amino acids: CASTGRNTQYF. The CDR3 nucleotides read TGTGCCAGCACTGGAAGGAATACGCAGTATTTT.

This clonotype was seen only a few times. V usage is TRBV14 and J usage is TRBJ1-2; D gene uncertain. V was clipped by 4 bases and J by 1 base, with 13 bases between them. This CDR3 contains 15 residues. Germline lookup yields CDR1 SGHDN and CDR2 FVKESK. As DNA, the CDR3 is TGTGCCAGCAGCCGCGCCAACGGGCTTAACTATGGCTACACCTTC. Amino acid sequence: CASSRANGLNYGYTF.

This rearrangement joins TRBV5-5 to TRBJ2-1; 8 nucleotides line up with TRBD1. The CDR3 is made up of 17 amino acids. V shed 4 bases, J shed 3 bases, and the junction held 12 bases outside the gene matches. Germline assignment: CDR1 SGHKS and CDR2 YYEKEE (reference sequence). CDR3 protein: CASSAPPGGGIYNEQFF. CDR3 coding DNA: TGTGCCAGCAGCGCCCCCCCAGGGGGCGGAATCTACAATGAGCAGTTCTTC.

The V call is TRBV7-6, the J call TRBJ2-3, with 8 bases lining up with TRBD2. The CDR3 is made up of 17 amino acids. Germline values: CDR1 SGHVS, CDR2 FNYEAQ. The J segment lost 4 bases and the V segment lost 5 bases, leaving 14 bases of the junction unmatched. In DNA form, the CDR3 reads TGTGCCAGCAGCCCTGCGGGGGGCCGTACAGCAGCAGATACGCAGTATTTT. This codes for CASSPAGGRTAADTQYF.

This clonotype was seen more than once but under ten times. This chain joins TRBV6-2 or TRBV6-3 and TRBJ2-1, with 9 bases matching TRBD2. This CDR3 comprises 15 residues. Germline V gene lookup returns CDR1 MNHEY and CDR2 SVGEGT. The junction had 5 bases not matched to a gene; V was cut back by 4 bases and J by 4 bases. CDR3 sequence: CASSSGLAPYNEQFF. In nucleotides, the CDR3 is TGTGCCAGCAGTTCCGGACTAGCGCCTTACAATGAGCAGTTCTTC.

This sequence joins TRBV12-3 or TRBV12-4 and TRBJ2-7; D is undetermined. This CDR3 has 14 residues. V dropped 3 bases and J dropped 1 base, with 10 bases sitting between them. The DNA of the CDR3 is TGTGCCAGCAGTTTTGATATTTCTTCCTACGAGCAGTACTTC. Protein product: CASSFDISSYEQYF.

The rearrangement uses TRBV28 and TRBJ1-5, with TRBD1 matching over 9 bases. V gave up 5 bases and J gave up 5 bases; unmatched junction bases: 7. Germline CDR1 is MDHEN and CDR2 is SYDVKM. This CDR3 has 15 residues. The DNA for the CDR3 is TGTGCCAGCAGTCCCGGGACAGGGTTATATCAGCCCCAGCATTTT. This encodes CASSPGTGLYQPQHF.

The rearrangement uses TRBV29-1 and TRBJ2-7; 8 nucleotides agree with TRBD1. Looked up from germline, CDR1 is SQVTM and CDR2 is ANQGSEA. The CDR3 is 12 amino acids. With 4 bases clipped from V and 10 bases from J, the junction kept 9 bases outside the gene matches. The CDR3 DNA reads TGCAGCGTTGCCTCAGACAGGGGCCCACAGTACTTC. Its protein is CSVASDRGPQYF.

The chain links TRBV11-3 to TRBJ2-1; D is unresolved. This CDR3 is built from 13 residues. Per the germline V gene, CDR1 is SGHNT and CDR2 is YENEEA. Trimming pared 4 bases from V and 9 bases from J, leaving 13 bases between. CDR3 in amino acids: CASSSYRVTEQFF. The CDR3 DNA is TGTGCCAGCAGCTCATATAGGGTAACTGAGCAGTTCTTC.

The chain couples TRBV20-1 to TRBJ2-1; 10 bases line up with TRBD2. The germline gives CDR1 DFQATT, CDR2 SNEGSKA (reference sequence). The junction had 9 bases not matched to a gene; V was cut back by 5 bases and J by 8 bases. CDR3 size: 14 residues. The CDR3 DNA reads TGCAGTGCTCCCGCTAGCGGGAGAAGCGATGAGCAGTTCTTC. This sequence encodes CSAPASGRSDEQFF.

The chain combines TRBV5-1 with TRBJ2-7, with D unresolved. With 4 bases removed from V and 3 bases from J, the gap between germline ends came to 14 bases. The CDR3 is made up of 14 amino acids. Germline CDR1 reads SGHRS; CDR2 reads YFSETQ. CDR3 in amino acids: CASSHKTRSYEQYF. The CDR3 DNA follows: TGCGCCAGCAGCCATAAGACAAGGAGCTACGAGCAGTACTTC.

This clonotype was found a few times. The genes are TRBV4-1 and TRBJ2-7, with 7 nucleotides matching TRBD1. Germline assignment: CDR1 MGHRA and CDR2 YSYEKL. The junction had 15 bases not matched to a gene; V was cut back by 4 bases and J by 6 bases. The CDR3 is 16 amino acids. The CDR3 DNA reads TGCGCCAGCAGCCCTTACCCCCGGGACAGAGGAGGCGAGCAGTACTTC. This sequence encodes CASSPYPRDRGGEQYF.

This clonotype was found a few times. The CDR3 region has the DNA TGTGCCAGCAGCCAAGGGCATTGGACTGGCTACACCTTC. It codes for CASSQGHWTGYTF. The V call is TRBV4-2, the J call TRBJ1-2; D is uncertain. The germline V and J ends were trimmed by 1 base and 7 bases, with 10 bases remaining between them. CDR3 length equals 13 residues. CDR1 is LGHNA and CDR2 is YNFKEQ in the germline V gene.

This chain connects TRBV7-8 to TRBJ2-7; D remains unclear. Germline assignment: CDR1 SGHVS and CDR2 FQNEAQ. Between the trimmed V and J ends, which lost 5 bases and 2 bases, there was a span of 13 bases. CDR3 length: 14 residues. This chain's CDR3 is CASSPWTDPYEQYF. The CDR3 DNA follows: TGTGCCAGCAGCCCCTGGACGGACCCCTACGAGCAGTACTTC.

The chain employs TRBV7-9 and TRBJ1-1; D is perhaps TRBD1 (5 bases). Germline-derived CDR1 and CDR2 are SEHNR and FQNEAQ (reference sequence). The CDR3 loop spans 15 amino acids. Trimming took 5 bases from V and 4 from J, leaving 17 bases between them. The CDR3 region is CASSGKGEVGTEAFF. The CDR3 DNA is TGTGCCAGCAGCGGGAAAGGGGAAGTTGGCACTGAAGCTTTCTTT.

The chain links TRBV20-1 to TRBJ2-2, with D unresolved. Germline CDR1 reads DFQATT; CDR2 reads SNEGSKA (reference sequence). Trimming left V 0 bases short and J 5 bases short, with 10 bases between. The CDR3 sequence is 14 residues long. The CDR3 coding sequence is TGCAGTGCTAGAGATCGAAAGGGAACCGGGGAGCTGTTTTTT. Translated: CSARDRKGTGELFF.

The chain employs TRBV11-1 and TRBJ2-3; TRBD2 is a possible D gene (5 bases). The V and J ends lost 2 bases and 2 bases respectively, with 8 bases between them. Germline CDR1 and CDR2: SGHAT and FQDESV (reference sequence). This CDR3 has 14 residues. DNA for the CDR3: TGTGCCAGCAGCTTAAAACGGGACACAGATACGCAGTATTTT. Residues: CASSLKRDTDTQYF.

The chain links TRBV20-1 to TRBJ1-4; 8 bases are shared with TRBD1. Trimming removed 3 bases from V and 4 bases from J; junction bases left unmatched: 7. The CDR3 loop spans 15 amino acids. Germline CDR1 and CDR2: DFQATT and SNEGSKA (reference sequence). The CDR3 protein is CSARAGTGINEKLFF. The CDR3 nucleotides read TGCAGTGCTAGGGCCGGGACAGGCATTAATGAAAAACTGTTTTTT.

This clonotype was detected many times. This chain connects TRBV4-1 to TRBJ1-2; D remains unclear. Germline V CDR1 and CDR2: MGHRA, YSYEKL. The CDR3 is made up of 14 amino acids. Trimming took off 4 bases at V and 2 bases at J, with 11 bases between the two ends. The CDR3 protein is CASSPRGGNYGYTF. The CDR3 DNA sequence: TGCGCCAGCAGCCCTCGGGGAGGGAACTATGGCTACACCTTC.

This chain links TRBV9 with TRBJ2-7, with D possibly TRBD1 on 5 matching bases. In germline, CDR1 is SGDLS, CDR2 YYNGEE. Deletions cut 0 bases from V and 5 bases from J, with 12 bases between. CDR3 size: 14 residues. The chain's CDR3 is CASSVGAGYHEQYF. The CDR3 bases are TGTGCCAGCAGCGTAGGGGCAGGGTACCACGAGCAGTACTTC.

This chain links TRBV5-1 with TRBJ2-7; 7 bases agree with TRBD1. The V segment lost 3 bases and the J segment 6 bases; nucleotides outside the gene matches: 9. The germline V gene encodes CDR1 SGHRS and CDR2 YFSETQ. This CDR3 has 14 residues. The CDR3 protein is CASSWDRPEGEQYF. The CDR3 DNA follows: TGCGCCAGCAGCTGGGACAGACCAGAGGGCGAGCAGTACTTC.